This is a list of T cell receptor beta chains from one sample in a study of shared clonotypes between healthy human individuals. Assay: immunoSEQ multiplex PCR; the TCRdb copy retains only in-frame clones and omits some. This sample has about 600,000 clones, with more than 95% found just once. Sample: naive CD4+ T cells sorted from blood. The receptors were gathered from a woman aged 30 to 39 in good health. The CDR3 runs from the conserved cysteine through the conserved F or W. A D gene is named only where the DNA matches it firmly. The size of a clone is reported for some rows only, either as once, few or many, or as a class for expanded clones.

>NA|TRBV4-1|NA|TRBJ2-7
CASSQDITTPYEQYF
TGCGCCAGCAGCCAAGATATTACGACGCCATACGAGCAGTACTTC
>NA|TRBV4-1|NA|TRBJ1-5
CASSQDRGQPQHF
TGCGCCAGCAGCCAAGACAGGGGTCAGCCCCAGCATTTT
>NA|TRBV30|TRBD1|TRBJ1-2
CAWSQNRDRGLVDYGYTF
TGTGCCTGGAGTCAAAACCGGGACAGGGGGCTGGTAGACTATGGCTACACCTTC
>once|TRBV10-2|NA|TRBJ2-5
CASKLGGRETQYF
TGCGCCAGCAAGTTAGGGGGTCGAGAGACCCAGTACTTC
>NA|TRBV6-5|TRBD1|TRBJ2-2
CASSARDRGPGELFF
TGTGCCAGCAGTGCCCGGGACAGGGGTCCCGGGGAGCTGTTTTTT
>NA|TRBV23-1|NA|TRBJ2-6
CASSHRRVGANVLTF
TGCGCCAGCAGTCATCGAAGGGTCGGGGCCAACGTCCTGACTTTC
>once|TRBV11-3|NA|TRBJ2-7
CASSRGGGSSYEQYF
TGTGCCAGCAGCAGGGGGGGTGGCAGCTCCTACGAGCAGTACTTC
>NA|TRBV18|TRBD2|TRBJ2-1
CASSTAPLAGVQEQFF
TGTGCCAGCTCAACTGCCCCCCTAGCGGGAGTCCAGGAGCAGTTCTTC
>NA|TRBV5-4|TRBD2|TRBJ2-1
CASSPIAGADEQFF
TGTGCCAGCAGCCCAATAGCGGGAGCCGATGAGCAGTTCTTC
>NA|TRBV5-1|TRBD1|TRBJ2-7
CASSFGTGYESYEQYF
TGCGCCAGCAGCTTCGGGACAGGGTATGAGTCCTACGAGCAGTACTTC
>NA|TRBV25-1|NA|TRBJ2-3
CASSLGQGNRDTQYF
TGTGCCAGCAGTCTCGGCCAGGGTAACCGAGATACGCAGTATTTT
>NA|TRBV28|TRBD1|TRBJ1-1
CASSLGQGNTEAFF
TGTGCCAGCAGTCTCGGACAGGGGAACACTGAAGCTTTCTTT
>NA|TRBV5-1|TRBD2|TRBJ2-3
CASSLEGTSGRVGITDTQYF
TGCGCCAGCAGCTTGGAGGGGACTAGCGGGAGAGTTGGAATCACAGATACGCAGTATTTT
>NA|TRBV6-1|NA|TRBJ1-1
CASSATERGFIPEAFF
TGTGCCAGCAGTGCTACTGAAAGAGGGTTTATACCTGAAGCTTTCTTT
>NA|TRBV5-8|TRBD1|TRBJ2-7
CASSLEGQGTYEQYF
TGTGCCAGCAGCTTGGAGGGACAGGGAACCTACGAGCAGTACTTC
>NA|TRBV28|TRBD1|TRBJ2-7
CASTGTVYEQYF
TGTGCCAGCACCGGGACAGTCTACGAGCAGTACTTC
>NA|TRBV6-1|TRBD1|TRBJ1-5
CASTGQTNQPQHF
TGTGCCAGCACGGGACAGACCAATCAGCCCCAGCATTTT
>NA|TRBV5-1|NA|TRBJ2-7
CASSLQYRVSDEQYF
TGCGCCAGCAGCTTGCAATACAGGGTCTCGGACGAGCAGTACTTC
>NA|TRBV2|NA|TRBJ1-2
CASRSNYGYTF
TGTGCCAGCAGGTCTAACTATGGCTACACCTTC
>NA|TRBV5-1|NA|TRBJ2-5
CASTLNGVSQETQYF
TGCGCCAGCACCTTGAACGGGGTTTCGCAAGAGACCCAGTACTTC
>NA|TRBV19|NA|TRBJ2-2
CASSIVSSGTGELFF
TGTGCCAGTAGTATAGTATCGTCGGGCACCGGGGAGCTGTTTTTT
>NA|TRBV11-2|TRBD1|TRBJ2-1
CASSLERTGTYNEQFF
TGTGCCAGCAGCTTAGAGCGGACAGGGACCTACAATGAGCAGTTCTTC
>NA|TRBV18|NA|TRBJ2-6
CASSPQGGSGANVLTF
TGTGCCAGCTCACCCCAAGGAGGCTCTGGGGCCAACGTCCTGACTTTC
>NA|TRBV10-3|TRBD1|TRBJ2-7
CAIRPGQIGEQYF
TGTGCCATCAGACCGGGACAGATAGGCGAGCAGTACTTC
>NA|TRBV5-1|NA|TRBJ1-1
CASSLTGEYSEAFF
TGCGCCAGCAGCTTGACCGGGGAGTATAGTGAAGCTTTCTTT
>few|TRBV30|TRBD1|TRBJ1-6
CAWSMTGGNSPLHF
TGTGCCTGGAGTATGACAGGGGGAAATTCACCCCTCCACTTT
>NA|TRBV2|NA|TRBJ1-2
CASTDSLSGYTF
TGTGCCAGCACCGATTCCTTATCGGGCTACACCTTC
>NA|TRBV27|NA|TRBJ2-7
CASGFGVAPRYF
TGTGCCAGCGGCTTCGGCGTAGCTCCTCGGTACTTC
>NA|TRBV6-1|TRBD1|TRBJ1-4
CASSDPRQGGEKLFF
TGTGCCAGCAGTGACCCCCGACAGGGCGGTGAAAAACTGTTTTTT
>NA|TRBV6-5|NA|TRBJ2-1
CASSYLVGEQFF
TGTGCCAGCAGTTACCTAGTTGGGGAGCAGTTCTTC
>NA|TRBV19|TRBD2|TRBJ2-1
CASGTSPPNEQFF
TGTGCCTCCGGGACTAGCCCCCCGAATGAGCAGTTCTTC
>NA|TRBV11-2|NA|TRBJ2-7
CASSFSGAGEQYF
TGTGCCAGCAGCTTTTCCGGGGCTGGGGAGCAGTACTTC
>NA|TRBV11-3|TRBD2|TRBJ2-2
CASSSSGYTGELFF
TGTGCCAGCAGCTCTAGCGGATACACCGGGGAGCTGTTTTTT
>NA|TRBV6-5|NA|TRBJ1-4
CASSKTVNEKLFF
TGTGCCAGCAGTAAGACAGTTAATGAAAAACTGTTTTTT
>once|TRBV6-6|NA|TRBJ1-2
CASSIRQPINYGYTF
TGTGCCAGCAGTATAAGACAGCCTATTAACTATGGCTACACCTTC
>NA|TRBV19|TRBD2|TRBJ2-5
CASSTILLARETQYF
TGTGCCAGTAGTACTATACTACTAGCGAGAGAGACCCAGTACTTC
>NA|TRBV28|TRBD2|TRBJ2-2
CASTRTSGFPGELFF
TGTGCCAGCACAAGGACTAGCGGGTTCCCCGGGGAGCTGTTTTTT
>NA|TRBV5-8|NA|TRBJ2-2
CASSLGSGLYTGELFF
TGTGCCAGCAGCTTAGGATCGGGTTTATACACCGGGGAGCTGTTTTTT
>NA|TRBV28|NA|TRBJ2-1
CASRFPVPGPYNEQFF
TGTGCCAGCAGGTTCCCAGTACCGGGGCCTTACAATGAGCAGTTCTTC
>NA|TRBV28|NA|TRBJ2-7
CASTTYYEQYF
TGTGCCAGCACTACTTACTACGAGCAGTACTTC
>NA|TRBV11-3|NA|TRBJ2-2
CASSRRLFGKGTGELFF
TGTGCCAGCAGCCGAAGACTCTTCGGGAAGGGCACCGGGGAGCTGTTTTTT
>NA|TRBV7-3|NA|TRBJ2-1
CASSLTADRADEQFF
TGTGCCAGCAGCTTAACTGCGGACCGCGCGGATGAGCAGTTCTTC
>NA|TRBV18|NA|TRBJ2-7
CASSPPPAGSEQYF
TGTGCCAGCTCACCACCGCCGGCAGGGAGTGAGCAGTACTTC
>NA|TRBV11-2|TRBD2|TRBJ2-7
CASSKGLAITYEQYF
TGTGCCAGCAGCAAGGGACTAGCGATTACCTACGAGCAGTACTTC
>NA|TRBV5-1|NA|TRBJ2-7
CASSLEGGEQYF
TGCGCCAGCAGCTTGGAGGGAGGCGAGCAGTACTTC
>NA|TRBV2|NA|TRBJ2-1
CASRGGSSYNEQFF
TGTGCCAGCAGGGGGGGAAGCTCCTACAATGAGCAGTTCTTC
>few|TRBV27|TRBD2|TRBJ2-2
CASSLFPSGRANPGELFF
TGTGCCAGCAGTTTATTTCCCAGCGGGAGGGCCAATCCCGGGGAGCTGTTTTTT
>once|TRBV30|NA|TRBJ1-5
CAWNVGGVSNQPQHF
TGTGCCTGGAACGTAGGAGGGGTTAGCAATCAGCCCCAGCATTTT
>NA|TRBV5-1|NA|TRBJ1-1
CASSLRLPNTEAFF
TGCGCCAGCAGCTTGCGGCTGCCGAACACTGAAGCTTTCTTT
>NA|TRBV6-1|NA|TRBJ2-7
CASLREGLPYEQYF
TGTGCCAGCCTCAGGGAAGGCCTACCCTACGAGCAGTACTTC
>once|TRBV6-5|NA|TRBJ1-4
CASSPGGLQEKLFF
TGTGCCAGTTCCCCCGGGGGGCTTCAGGAAAAACTGTTTTTT
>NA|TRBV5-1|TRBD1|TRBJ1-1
CASSRQTGAAHEAFF
TGCGCCAGCAGCCGACAGACAGGGGCCGCACATGAAGCTTTCTTT
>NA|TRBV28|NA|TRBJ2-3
CASSLPGGTDTQYF
TGTGCCAGCAGCCTCCCAGGTGGTACAGATACGCAGTATTTT
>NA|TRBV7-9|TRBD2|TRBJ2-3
CASSLSSGRLTDTQYF
TGTGCCAGCAGCTTAAGCAGCGGGAGATTGACAGATACGCAGTATTTT
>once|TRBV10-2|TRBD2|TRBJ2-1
CASRLAGPYNEQFF
TGCGCCAGCAGACTAGCGGGACCGTACAATGAGCAGTTCTTC
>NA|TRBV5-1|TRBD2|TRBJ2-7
CASTKTSGTWEQYF
TGCGCCAGCACCAAAACTAGCGGGACCTGGGAGCAGTACTTC
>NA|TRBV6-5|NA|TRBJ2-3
CASSYSWPNTDTQYF
TGTGCCAGCAGTTACTCGTGGCCGAACACAGATACGCAGTATTTT
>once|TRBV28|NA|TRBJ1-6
CASSHDNNSPLHF
TGTGCCAGCAGCCACGATAATAATTCACCCCTCCACTTT
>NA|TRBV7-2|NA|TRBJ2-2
CASSLQPNTGELFF
TGTGCCAGCAGCTTACAGCCGAACACCGGGGAGCTGTTTTTT
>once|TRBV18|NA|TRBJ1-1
CASSFSNTEAFF
TGTGCCAGCTCATTCTCAAACACTGAAGCTTTCTTT